The TCR beta chain under discussion was sequenced for a study of vaccination effects on CD4 cells after COVID-19. On the study more broadly: Both early and late time points after vaccination provided samples from three convalescent patients. The median interval between the second dose and post-vaccine sampling was 72 days.

Viral peptide pool expansion of antigen-specific CD4+ T cells preceded sequencing in the ViraFEST assay. When around nine days of culture had elapsed, CD4+ T cells were isolated. According to PCR results, the person was infected with SARS-CoV-2 between March and December 2020. BNT162b2 vaccine or mRNA-1273 vaccine was given to participants in two doses. It was on days 3 and 7 that half the medium was replaced with IL-2 medium. Germline assignment: CDR1 SGHTA and CDR2 FQGNSA. Trimming pared 2 bases from V and 1 base from J, leaving 14 bases between. This CDR3 region has 17 residues. Regarding this clone: Its cognate antigen is unknown.

Clones were sequenced by immunoSEQ multiplex PCR, and TCRdb holds only the in-frame ones, with some missing. Of about 14,000 clones in the sample, around 82% are singletons; the top ten hold around a sixth. This clonotype was sampled from a human donor who had a prior SARS-CoV-2 infection. Specimen: CD4+ T cells from PBMCs cultured with SARS-CoV-2 spike peptides, collected after COVID-19 vaccination. This chain links TRBV7-2 with TRBJ2-2, with D perhaps matching TRBD2 (5 bases). The CDR3 here is CASSLSSRGKNTGELFF. The DNA of the CDR3 is TGTGCCAGCAGCTTAAGCTCTCGAGGGAAGAACACCGGGGAGCTGTTTTTT.